The 4 T cell receptor beta chains below all came from one sample that was sequenced in a study of cytomegalovirus exposure and HLA in healthy donors. PCR employed 60 Vbeta and 13 Jbeta primers. The protocol was immunoSEQ multiplex PCR, while the TCRdb copy is restricted to in-frame clones and leaves out a portion. The data hold 150,000 to 200,000 clones, with more than 75% observed a single time. The sequenced sample consisted of PBMCs. Source of these receptors: a woman between 18 and 29 years old in good health and CMV-seronegative.

The gene calls are TRBV5-1 and TRBJ2-5, with a possible D match to TRBD2 (6 bases). The CDR3 contains 14 residues. With 4 bases removed from V and 6 bases from J, the gap between germline ends came to 16 bases. CDR1 and CDR2 from the germline V gene are SGHRS and YFSETQ. Here the CDR3 reads CASSPEAAGQTQYF. The DNA for the CDR3 is TGCGCCAGCAGCCCGGAAGCGGCGGGACAGACCCAGTACTTC.

The rearrangement joins TRBV27 to TRBJ2-2; 9 bases map to TRBD2. Germline loops: CDR1 MNHEY, CDR2 SMNVEV (reference sequence). This CDR3 region has 15 residues. J was trimmed by 2 bases and V by 6 bases; bases with no gene match: 4. CDR3 nucleotides: TGTGCCAGCAGCCAGACTAGCGGAAACACCGGGGAGCTGTTTTTT. This gives the protein CASSQTSGNTGELFF.

This clone has a single count. The V call is TRBV13, the J call TRBJ2-3; 7 bases fit TRBD2. CDR3 size: 15 residues. Trimming at V came to 0 bases and at J to 2 bases, leaving 2 bases not matched to a gene. Looked up from germline, CDR1 is PRHDT and CDR2 is FYEKMQ (reference sequence). In DNA form, the CDR3 reads TGTGCCAGCAGCTTAGGAGCGGGGACCACAGATACGCAGTATTTT. Translating it yields CASSLGAGTTDTQYF.

V gene TRBV25-1 combines with J gene TRBJ1-4; unclear D gene. Trimming removed 5 bases from V and 8 bases from J, with 15 bases in between. The CDR3 consists of 14 residues. CDR1 is MGHDK and CDR2 is SYGVNS in the germline V gene. The CDR3 bases are TGTGCCAGCAGTTGGCAGCACGGGTTGGAAAAACTGTTTTTT. It specifies CASSWQHGLEKLFF.